One and the same sample provided the 11 T cell receptor beta chains below, sequenced in a study of CD8+ T cells in alopecia areata. Reverse transcribed after extraction, RNA yielded cDNA as the sequencing template. Measured with immunoSEQ multiplex PCR; TCRdb has only the in-frame clones, and not every one. The table lists about 270,000 clones, no singletons, with more than 1% in the top ten. The authors sorted pooled cutaneous lymph node cells using CD4, CD8alpha, NKG2D, NKG2ACE and other markers. Sequencing was carried out using CD4+ T cells sorted from a lymph node. These receptors came from a C3H/HeJ mouse with alopecia areata. Strain haplotype (MHC): H2-k.

On this clone: Each gene name is a mouse one. The read is 4 residues too short to cover the CDR3 end, so that end is filled in from the germline J gene. Additional DNA sequences in this sample encode the identical CDR3. The gene calls are TRBV31 and TRBJ2-1; a weak D match, TRBD1 (5 bases). The CDR3 covers 12 residues. CDR1 and CDR2 from the germline V gene are GKSSPN and SITVG. V lost 5 bases, J lost 0 bases, and 5 bases lay in between. The CDR3 bases that were read are TGTGCCTGGGACAGTAACTATGCT. It yields the protein CAWDSNYA. The whole CDR3 protein reads CAWDSNYAEQFF.

With respect to this clone: Gene names refer to mouse genes. The CDR3 end lies 4 residues beyond the end of the read and is filled in from the germline J gene. The V gene is TRBV13-3, the J gene TRBJ2-1, with no clear D. V was pared by 1 base and J by 1 base, with 9 bases between. The length of the CDR3 is 15 residues. Germline loops: CDR1 NNHDY, CDR2 SYVADS. This CDR3 is CASSDQVLNYAEQFF. The sequenced part of the CDR3 DNA is TGTGCCAGCAGTGATCAGGTCCTGAACTATGCT.

Remarks on this clone: Mouse gene names and germline throughout. The read ends 4 residues shy of where the CDR3 ends; the end is completed using the germline J gene. This chain connects TRBV19 to TRBJ2-1; D is possibly TRBD1 (6 bases). The CDR3 is made up of 16 amino acids. Germline V gene lookup returns CDR1 FNHDT and CDR2 SITEND (reference sequence). V lost 5 bases, J lost 4 bases, and 19 bases lay in between. The CDR3: CASRPQDRKSYAEQFF. Incomplete CDR3 DNA: TGTGCCAGCAGGCCCCAGGACAGAAAATCTTATGCT.

This clone was found a few times. Gene and germline names: mouse. The read finishes 4 residues shy of the CDR3 end, and the germline J gene is used to complete it. The chain couples TRBV1 to TRBJ2-5, with 10 positions matching TRBD1. The CDR3 has 14 residues. CDR1 NSQYPW and CDR2 LRSPGD come from the germline V gene (reference sequence). The part of the CDR3 DNA that was read is TGCACCTGCAGTGCAGAGACAGGGGGCGAC. Its translation is CTCSAETGGD. The entire CDR3 reads CTCSAETGGDTQYF.

There are a few counts of this clone. The genes and germline here are from mouse. The CDR3 goes on 4 residues after the read ends, and that part is filled in from the germline J gene. V usage is TRBV13-1 and J usage is TRBJ1-2; D perhaps matches TRBD1 (5 bases). The CDR3 runs to 14 residues. Germline CDR1 and CDR2: NSHNY and SYGAGN. Trimming took off 0 bases at V and 3 bases at J, with 9 bases between the two ends. The CDR3 sequence: CASSDGGVDSDYTF. CDR3 bases read: TGTGCCAGCAGTGATGGGGGGGTGGACTCC.

The sample holds a few counts of this clone. Genes and germline are mouse. The CDR3 end lies 4 residues beyond the end of the read and is filled in from the germline J gene. The sample carries other DNA sequences with the same CDR3. The chain joins TRBV13-1 to TRBJ2-4; D gene uncertain. Germline CDR1 NSHNY, CDR2 SYGAGN. Trimming cost V 3 bases and J 0 bases, with 5 bases left between them. This CDR3 has 13 amino acids. CDR3 DNA (partial): TGTGCCAGCAGTGTTGGGAGTCAAAAC. Translated: CASSVGSQN. The full CDR3 protein is CASSVGSQNTLYF.

Regarding this clone: Gene labels here are mouse ones. The read comes to an end 3 residues before the CDR3 does, leaving the germline J gene to fill in the end. V usage is TRBV5 and J usage is TRBJ1-6; no clear D gene. TRBJ1-6 is an ORF for which the function is uncertain. Germline CDR1 and CDR2: LGHNA and YNLKQL (reference sequence). The CDR3 extends over 15 amino acids. V was pared by 4 bases and J by 0 bases, with 7 bases between. The CDR3 sequence: CASSPTNSYNSPLYF. The covered CDR3 bases are TGTGCCAGCAGCCCAACAAATTCCTATAATTCGCCC.

Comments on this clone: The listed genes are named as in mouse. The read stops 4 residues short of the end of the CDR3; the missing end is completed from the germline J gene. The rearrangement joins TRBV13-3 to TRBJ1-2, with D uncertain. With 1 base removed from V and 0 bases from J, the gap between germline ends came to 4 bases. Germline V gives CDR1 NNHDY, CDR2 SYVADS. CDR3 length: 13 amino acids. The CDR3 here is CASSDWSNSDYTF. The part of the CDR3 DNA that was read is TGTGCCAGCAGTGATTGGTCAAACTCC.

At least ten counts were recorded for this clone. The genes and germline here are from mouse. The read stops 3 residues short of the end of the CDR3; the missing end is completed from the germline J gene. This sequence joins TRBV19 and TRBJ1-6; the match to TRBD1 covers 8 bases. TRBJ1-6 has ORF status, its function being uncertain. V dropped 6 bases and J dropped 7; count of bases not matched to a gene: 9. The CDR3 runs to 15 residues. CDR1 and CDR2 (germline): FNHDT, SITEND (reference sequence). The covered CDR3 bases are TGTGCCAGCAAGGTGGCGACAGGGGTCAATTCGCCC. It is translated as CASKVATGVNSP. The full CDR3 protein reads CASKVATGVNSPLYF.

This clone was counted between two and nine times. Mouse gene names apply. The sample contains more than one DNA sequence encoding this CDR3. The CDR3 DNA, read in part, is TGTGCCAGCAGCCCCCAGGGTGACACA. It yields the protein CASSPQGDT. The whole CDR3 sequence is CASSPQGDTEVFF. The chain links TRBV5 to TRBJ1-1; D possibly corresponds to TRBD1 (5 bases). The read halts 4 residues ahead of the CDR3 end, with the missing end drawn from the germline J gene. Trimming cost V 4 bases and J 3 bases, with 9 bases left between them. This CDR3 is built from 13 residues. The germline gives CDR1 LGHNA, CDR2 YNLKQL (reference sequence).

This clone was seen a handful of times. The gene symbols are mouse symbols. The read ends 4 residues before the CDR3 terminus; that terminus is restored from the germline J gene. The V call is TRBV13-1, the J call TRBJ2-1; D gene ambiguous. The CDR3 runs to 14 residues. Germline CDR1 NSHNY, CDR2 SYGAGN. V was clipped by 0 bases and J by 2 bases, with 6 bases between them. CDR3 residues: CASSDGHYYAEQFF. The covered CDR3 bases are TGTGCCAGCAGTGATGGACACTACTATGCT.